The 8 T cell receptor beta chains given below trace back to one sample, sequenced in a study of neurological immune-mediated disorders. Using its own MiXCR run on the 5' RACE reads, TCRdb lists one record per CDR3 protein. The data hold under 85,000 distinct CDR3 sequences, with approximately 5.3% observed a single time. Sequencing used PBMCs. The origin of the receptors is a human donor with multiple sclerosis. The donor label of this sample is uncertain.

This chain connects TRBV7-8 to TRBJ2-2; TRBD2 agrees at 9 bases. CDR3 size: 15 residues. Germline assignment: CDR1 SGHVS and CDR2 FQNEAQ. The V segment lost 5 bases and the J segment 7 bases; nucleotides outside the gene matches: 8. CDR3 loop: CASSTGGLADGELFF. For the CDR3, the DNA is TGTGCCAGCAGCACGGGGGGACTAGCAGACGGGGAGCTGTTTTTT.

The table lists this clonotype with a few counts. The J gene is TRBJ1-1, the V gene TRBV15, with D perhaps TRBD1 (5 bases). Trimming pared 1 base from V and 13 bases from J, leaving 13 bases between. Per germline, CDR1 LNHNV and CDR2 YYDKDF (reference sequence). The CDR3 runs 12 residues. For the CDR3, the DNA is TGTGCCACCAGCAGAGTGGAGGGACGAGGTTTCTTT. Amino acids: CATSRVEGRGFF.

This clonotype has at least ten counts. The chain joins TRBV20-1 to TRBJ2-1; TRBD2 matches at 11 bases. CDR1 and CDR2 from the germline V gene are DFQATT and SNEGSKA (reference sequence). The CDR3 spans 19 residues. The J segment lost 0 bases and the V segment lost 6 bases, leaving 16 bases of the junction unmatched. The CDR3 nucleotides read TGCAGTGCCAGTCGCACTCCGCCTAGCGGGGGGAGCTCCTACAATGAGCAGTTCTTC. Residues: CSASRTPPSGGSSYNEQFF.

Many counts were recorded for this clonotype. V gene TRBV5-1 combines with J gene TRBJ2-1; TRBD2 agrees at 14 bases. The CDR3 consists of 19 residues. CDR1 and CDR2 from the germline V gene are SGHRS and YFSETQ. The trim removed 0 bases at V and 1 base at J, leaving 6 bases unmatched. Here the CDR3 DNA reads TGCGCCAGCAGCTTGGCCGGAGGACTAGCGGGGGGATCCTACAATGAGCAGTTCTTC. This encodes CASSLAGGLAGGSYNEQFF.

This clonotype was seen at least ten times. CDR3 bases: TGCGCCAGCAGCTTGGGACAGGGGGATGGAGCTTTCTTT. This sequence encodes CASSLGQGDGAFF. This chain joins TRBV5-1 and TRBJ1-1; 9 nucleotides line up with TRBD1. Trimming removed 0 bases from V and 10 bases from J; junction bases left unmatched: 4. CDR3 length: 13 residues. The germline CDR1 and CDR2 sequences are SGHRS and YFSETQ. The full variable domain, with the rest looked up from reference TRBV5-1 and TRBJ1-1, is KAGVTQTPRYLIKTRGQQVTLSCSPISGHRSVSWYQQTPGQGLQFLFEYFSETQRNKGNFPGRFSGRQFSNSRSEMNVSTLELGDSALYLCASSLGQGDGAFFGQGTRLTVV.

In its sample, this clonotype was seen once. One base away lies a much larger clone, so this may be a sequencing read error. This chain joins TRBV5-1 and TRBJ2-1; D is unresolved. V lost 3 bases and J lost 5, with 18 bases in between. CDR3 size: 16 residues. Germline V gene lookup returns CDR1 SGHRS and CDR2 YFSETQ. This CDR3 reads CASSSRRRLLDNEQFF. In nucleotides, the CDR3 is TGCGCCAGCAGCTCCAGAAGGCGGCTTCTGGACAATGAGCAGTTCTTC.

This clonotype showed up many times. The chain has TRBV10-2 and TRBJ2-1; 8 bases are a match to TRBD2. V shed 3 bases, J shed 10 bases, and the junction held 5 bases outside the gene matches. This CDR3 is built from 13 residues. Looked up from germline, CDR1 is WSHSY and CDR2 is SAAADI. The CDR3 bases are TGCGCCAGCAGTGAAACTAGCGGACAGGAGCAGTTCTTC. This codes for CASSETSGQEQFF.

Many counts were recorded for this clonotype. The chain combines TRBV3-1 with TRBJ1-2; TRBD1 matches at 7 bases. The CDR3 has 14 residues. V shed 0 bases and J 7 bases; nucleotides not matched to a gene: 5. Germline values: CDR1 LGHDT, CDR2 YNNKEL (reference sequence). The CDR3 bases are TGTGCCAGCAGCCAAGATACAGGGGAAAGTGGCTACACCTTC. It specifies CASSQDTGESGYTF.